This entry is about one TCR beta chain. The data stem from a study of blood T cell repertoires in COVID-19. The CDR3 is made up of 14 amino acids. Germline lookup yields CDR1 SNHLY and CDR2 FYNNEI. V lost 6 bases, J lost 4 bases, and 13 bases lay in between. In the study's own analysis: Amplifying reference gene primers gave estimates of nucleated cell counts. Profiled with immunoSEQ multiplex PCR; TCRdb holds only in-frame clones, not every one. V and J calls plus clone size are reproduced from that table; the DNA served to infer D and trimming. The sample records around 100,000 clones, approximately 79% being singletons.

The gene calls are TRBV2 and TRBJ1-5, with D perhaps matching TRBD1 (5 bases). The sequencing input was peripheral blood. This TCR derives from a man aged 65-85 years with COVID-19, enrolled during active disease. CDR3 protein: CASRSQGQNQPQHF. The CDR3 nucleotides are TGTGCCAGCAGGTCTCAGGGTCAGAATCAGCCCCAGCATTTT.